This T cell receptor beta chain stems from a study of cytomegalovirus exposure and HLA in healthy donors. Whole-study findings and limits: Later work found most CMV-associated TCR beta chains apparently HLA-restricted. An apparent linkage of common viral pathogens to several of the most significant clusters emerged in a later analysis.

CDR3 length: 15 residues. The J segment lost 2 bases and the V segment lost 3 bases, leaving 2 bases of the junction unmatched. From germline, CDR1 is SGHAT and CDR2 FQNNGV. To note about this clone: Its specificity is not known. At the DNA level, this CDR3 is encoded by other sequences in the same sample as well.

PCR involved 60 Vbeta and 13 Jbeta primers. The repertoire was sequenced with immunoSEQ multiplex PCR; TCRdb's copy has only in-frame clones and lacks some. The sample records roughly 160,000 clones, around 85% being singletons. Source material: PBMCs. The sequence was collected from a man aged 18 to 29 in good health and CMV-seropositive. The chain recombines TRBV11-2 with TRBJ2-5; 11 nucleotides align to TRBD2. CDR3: CASSLPSGGQETQYF. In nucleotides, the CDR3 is TGTGCCAGCAGCTTGCCTAGCGGGGGGCAAGAGACCCAGTACTTC.